These 10 T cell receptor beta chains originate from one sample sequenced in a study of blood T cells in healthy people across ages. Primers used in a second PCR of about 6 to 11 cycles were a sample-barcoded 5' primer and a J-beta primer mix. A single record per CDR3 protein comes from TCRdb applying MiXCR to the 5' RACE reads. The table lists roughly 930,000 distinct CDR3 sequences, 48% of them singletons, with roughly 13% in the top ten. The sample comprised blood. Every receptor here comes from a young man in good health.

This clonotype was seen ten or more times. The rearrangement links TRBV11-2 to TRBJ2-3; TRBD2 aligns across 9 bases. After removal of 2 bases from V and 4 bases from J, the junction contained 7 bases not matched to a gene. Germline values: CDR1 SGHAT, CDR2 FQNNGV. CDR3 size: 16 residues. The CDR3 nucleotides read TGTGCCAGCAGCTTACGGGCTAGCGGGGCCTCAGATACGCAGTATTTT. Translating gives CASSLRASGASDTQYF.

V and J are TRBV20-1 and TRBJ1-5, with TRBD1 identical over 9 bases. CDR3 length: 21 residues. Germline V CDR1 and CDR2: DFQATT, SNEGSKA (reference sequence). The V gene end was trimmed by 0 bases and the J gene end by 0 bases; junction bases not matched to a gene: 18. As DNA, the CDR3 is TGCAGTGCTAGAGATCGAGGACAGGGGAGGTGTAGTAGTTATAGCAATCAGCCCCAGCATTTT. It is translated as CSARDRGQGRCSSYSNQPQHF.

The chain employs TRBV4-1 and TRBJ1-1, with D possibly TRBD1 on 5 matching bases. The V and J ends lost 1 base and 1 base respectively, with 28 bases between them. This CDR3 has 21 amino acids. Germline loops: CDR1 MGHRA, CDR2 YSYEKL. CDR3 region: CASSQGRYGGGGSRANTEAFF. The DNA of the CDR3 is TGCGCCAGCAGCCAAGGCCGGTATGGGGGGGGAGGGTCCAGGGCGAACACTGAAGCTTTCTTT.

Turning to this clonotype: The junction departs from germline at one end; a sequencing error may be responsible. The chain is built from TRBV5-6 and TRBJ2-4; D is possibly TRBD1 or TRBD2 (5 bases each). This CDR3 region has 14 residues. The germline CDR1 and CDR2 sequences are SGHDT and YYEEEE. The CDR3 region has the DNA TGTGCCGGCAGCTTCCCCGGGACGCGAAACATTCAGTACTTC. Amino acids: CAGSFPGTRNIQYF. Complete variable domain (other parts from reference TRBV5-6 and TRBJ2-4): DAGVTQSPTHLIKTRGQQVTLRCSPKSGHDTVSWYQQALGQGPQFIFQYYEEEERQRGNFPDRFSGHQFPNYSSELNVNALLLGDSALYLCAGSFPGTRNIQYFGAGTRLSVL.

V is TRBV5-1 and J is TRBJ2-2, with D possibly TRBD1 on 6 matching bases. The CDR3 is 16 amino acids. Trimming removed 0 bases at V and 5 bases at J, with 14 bases between. Per germline, CDR1 SGHRS and CDR2 YFSETQ. The CDR3 spells CASSLAAGTSTGELFF. DNA for the CDR3: TGCGCCAGCAGCTTGGCCGCAGGGACATCGACCGGGGAGCTGTTTTTT. The complete variable domain, with remaining parts taken from reference TRBV5-1 and TRBJ2-2, reads KAGVTQTPRYLIKTRGQQVTLSCSPISGHRSVSWYQQTPGQGLQFLFEYFSETQRNKGNFPGRFSGRQFSNSRSEMNVSTLELGDSALYLCASSLAAGTSTGELFFGEGSRLTVL.

The V gene is TRBV11-3, the J gene TRBJ2-1, with D tentatively TRBD2 (6 bases). Germline V CDR1 and CDR2: SGHNT, YENEEA. V was trimmed by 2 bases and J by 8 bases, leaving 13 bases between them. The CDR3 is 14 amino acids. The CDR3 is CASSLPGSRDEQFF. The CDR3 DNA reads TGTGCCAGCAGCTTACCCGGGAGCAGGGATGAGCAGTTCTTC.

This clonotype was observed a single time. At one end the junction does not follow the germline gene, possibly because of a read error. The CDR3 sequence: CASSEKGGPDTLYF. The CDR3 DNA is TGTGCCAGCAGTGAAAAGGGTGGGCCAGATACGCTGTATTTT. The rearrangement joins TRBV2 to TRBJ2-3; D ambiguous. CDR3 size: 14 residues. CDR1 and CDR2 (germline): SNHLY, FYNNEI. The full variable domain, rest sourced from reference TRBV2 and TRBJ2-3, is EPEVTQTPSHQVTQMGQEVILRCVPISNHLYFYWYRQILGQKVEFLVSFYNNEISEKSEIFDDQFSVERPDGSNFTLKIRSTKLEDSAMYFCASSEKGGPDTLYFGPGTRLTVL.

This chain joins TRBV12-3 or TRBV12-4 and TRBJ2-5; TRBD1 matches at 7 bases. V lost 3 bases and J lost 5; bases outside the gene matches: 3. This CDR3 region has 13 residues. CDR3 in DNA: TGTGCCAGCAGTTTTACGACAGGGGAGACCCAGTACTTC. Its translation is CASSFTTGETQYF.

The chain uses TRBV9 and TRBJ2-5, with D unclear. The CDR3 covers 11 residues. V was trimmed by 3 bases and J by 7 bases, leaving 7 bases between them. CDR1 and CDR2 (germline): SGDLS, YYNGEE. CDR3 loop: CASSGPATQYF. The CDR3 bases are TGTGCCAGCAGCGGCCCGGCGACCCAGTACTTC.

The chain combines TRBV4-1 with TRBJ1-6; D uncertain. The CDR3 totals 15 residues. Germline lookup yields CDR1 MGHRA and CDR2 YSYEKL. V dropped 3 bases and J dropped 10 bases, with 16 bases sitting between them. CDR3: CASSQGRELNSPLHF. The DNA of the CDR3 is TGCGCCAGCAGCCAGGGAAGGGAGCTAAACTCACCCCTCCACTTT.